This TCR beta chain was documented in a study of blood T cell repertoires in COVID-19. As for the study in general: Samples of COVID-19 (acute and convalescent) were obtained from the United States, Italy and Spain. Sources were T cells, B-cell-depleted T cells, or PBMCs; the material itself was cDNA or gDNA.

Trimming left V 5 bases short and J 0 bases short, with 16 bases between. The CDR3 contains 16 residues. Original data processing: The authors estimated nucleated cell counts from reference gene primer amplification. Using immunoSEQ multiplex PCR, the repertoire was profiled, and TCRdb retains in-frame clones only, with some absent. V and J calls and clone size are those listed in that table; D and trimming were worked out from the DNA. The sample comprises under 200,000 clones, approximately 80% of which are singletons, and over 1.5% rests with the top ten. The chain links TRBV6-7 to TRBJ1-2, with D perhaps matching TRBD1 (6 bases). TRBV6-7 is an ORF; its function is uncertain. Input material: peripheral blood. The source is a human donor in a cohort sampled during active COVID-19. This CDR3 reads CASSGPTGIANYGYTF. CDR3 sequence (DNA): TGTGCCAGCAGTGGCCCGACAGGTATAGCTAACTATGGCTACACCTTC.